This TCR beta chain came from a study of regulatory T cells in long-lasting Graves disease. The CDR3 is made up of 19 amino acids. Germline CDR1 reads SGHVS; CDR2 reads FQNEAQ. V was cut by 5 bases and J by 1 base, with 21 bases left in between. The time point: persistent/refractory GD, antithyroid drugs over 5 years with positive TRAb. PBMC RNA served as the TCR library source. An endocrinology department located in Xi'an, China, was where the patients came from. Construction of TCR beta libraries relied on iRepertoire HTBI primers and on Arm-PCR targeting CDR3 regions. Each CDR3 protein gets one entry after TCRdb re-called the multiplex PCR reads with MiXCR. The table lists roughly 360,000 distinct CDR3 sequences, roughly 25% of them singletons, with around 30% in the top ten.

The rearrangement links TRBV7-8 to TRBJ1-6; D perhaps matches TRBD1 (5 bases). The starting material was peripheral blood mononuclear cells (PBMCs), obtained when the disease was refractory, from a patient treated with antithyroid drugs. This TCR derives from a woman between 40 and 50 years old with Graves disease. This CDR3 is CASSRRGGALGSYNSPLHF. The CDR3 DNA follows: TGTGCCAGCAGCCGCCGAGGAGGGGCGTTGGGGTCCTATAATTCACCCCTCCACTTT.